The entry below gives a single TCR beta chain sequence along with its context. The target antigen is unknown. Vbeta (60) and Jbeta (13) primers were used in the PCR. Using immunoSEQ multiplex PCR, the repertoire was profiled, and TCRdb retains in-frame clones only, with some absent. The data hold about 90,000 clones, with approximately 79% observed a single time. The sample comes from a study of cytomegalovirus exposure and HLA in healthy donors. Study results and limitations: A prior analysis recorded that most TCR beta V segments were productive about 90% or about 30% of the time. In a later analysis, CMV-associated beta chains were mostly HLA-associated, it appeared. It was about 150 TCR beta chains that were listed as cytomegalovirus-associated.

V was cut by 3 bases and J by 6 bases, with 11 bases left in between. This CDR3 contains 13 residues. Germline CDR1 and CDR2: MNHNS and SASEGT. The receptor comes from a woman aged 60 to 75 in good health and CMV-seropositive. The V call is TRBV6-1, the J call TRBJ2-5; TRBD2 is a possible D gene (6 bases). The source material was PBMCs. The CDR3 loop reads CASSEGGIKTQYF. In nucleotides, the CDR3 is TGTGCCAGCAGTGAGGGCGGGATTAAGACCCAGTACTTC.